A selection of T cell receptor beta chains follows, all from one sample in a study of Graves' ophthalmopathy and Graves' hyperthyroidism. TCRdb fed the multiplex PCR reads into MiXCR, producing one record per CDR3 protein. This table holds roughly 400,000 distinct CDR3 sequences, around 16% found once. Sequencing was done on a sample of peripheral blood. Receptor source: a woman in her late teens or twenties with Graves' ophthalmopathy. Both conserved end residues are part of each CDR3. A D gene is named only where the DNA matches it firmly. Clone size is shown for a subset of rows, as once, few, many or a class of expanded clone.

TRBD1	NA	TRBJ2-7	TRBV7-8	CASSLGQGTGYEQYF	TGTGCCAGCAGCTTAGGCCAGGGGACAGGGTACGAGCAGTACTTC
NA	many	TRBJ1-5	TRBV6-2/TRBV6-3	CASSYGRNPGANQPQHF	TGTGCCAGCAGTTACGGACGGAATCCCGGGGCTAATCAGCCCCAGCATTTT
NA	many	TRBJ2-7	TRBV13	CASSFFLYEQYF	TGTGCCAGCAGCTTCTTCCTCTACGAGCAGTACTTC
NA	NA	TRBJ1-1	TRBV6-1	CASSEGDWGGEAFF	TGTGCCAGCAGTGAAGGGGACTGGGGAGGTGAAGCTTTCTTT
NA	NA	TRBJ1-2	TRBV30	CAWIGDGNYGYTF	TGTGCCTGGATCGGGGACGGGAACTATGGCTACACCTTC
NA	NA	TRBJ2-7	TRBV27	CAVQGGGGRSEQYF	TGTGCCGTACAGGGGGGCGGGGGGCGAAGCGAGCAGTACTTC
TRBD2	many	TRBJ2-2	TRBV10-1	CASPLAGLTTGELFF	TGCGCCAGCCCGCTAGCGGGTCTTACCACCGGGGAGCTGTTTTTT
NA	NA	TRBJ2-2	TRBV2	CASSGPDTGELFF	TGTGCCAGCAGCGGACCCGACACCGGGGAGCTGTTTTTT
NA	many	TRBJ1-5	TRBV6-5	CASSSGGGLQPQHF	TGTGCCAGCAGTTCTGGGGGGGGGCTTCAGCCCCAGCATTTT
NA	many	TRBJ1-3	TRBV4-2	CASSQGAGSGNTIYF	TGTGCCAGCAGCCAAGGGGCAGGCTCTGGAAACACCATATATTTT
TRBD2	NA	TRBJ2-2	TRBV6-2/TRBV6-3	CASSPQLAPGELFF	TGTGCCAGCAGTCCCCAACTAGCGCCCGGGGAGCTGTTTTTT
NA	many	TRBJ2-5	TRBV28	CASTTSQGRETQYF	TGTGCCAGCACCACCTCCCAGGGCCGGGAGACCCAGTACTTC
NA	many	TRBJ1-1	TRBV7-3	CASSPTQLDTEAFF	TGTGCCAGCAGCCCCACCCAGCTCGACACTGAAGCTTTCTTT
NA	many	TRBJ1-3	TRBV6-1	CASSGQDGNTIYF	TGTGCCAGCAGTGGGCAGGATGGAAACACCATATATTTT
NA	many	TRBJ2-2	TRBV6-5	CASSYGGTGELFF	TGTGCCAGCAGTTACGGGGGAACCGGGGAGCTGTTTTTT
NA	many	TRBJ1-1	TRBV4-3	CASSQDMGKAEAFF	TGCGCCAGCAGCCAAGATATGGGGAAGGCTGAAGCTTTCTTT
NA	NA	TRBJ1-2	TRBV12-3/TRBV12-4	CASNHRVYGYTF	TGTGCCAGCAACCACAGGGTGTATGGCTACACCTTC
NA	few	TRBJ1-6	TRBV6-1	CASSEGPRNSSLHF	TGTGCCAGCAGCGAAGGACCGCGGAATTCATCCCTCCACTTT
NA	many	TRBJ2-5	TRBV20-1	CSASRSQETQYF	TGCAGTGCTAGTAGGTCACAAGAGACCCAGTACTTC
NA	many	TRBJ2-7	TRBV7-2	CASSLAYYEQYF	TGTGCCAGCAGCTTAGCCTACTACGAGCAGTACTTC
NA	NA	TRBJ1-5	TRBV27	CASSLSIRQPQHF	TGTGCCAGCAGTTTATCGATAAGGCAGCCCCAGCATTTT
NA	many	TRBJ2-2	TRBV6-2/TRBV6-3	CASRLYSGELFF	TGTGCCAGCAGACTATATTCCGGGGAGCTGTTTTTT
NA	NA	TRBJ1-1	TRBV30	CAWTGDSTEAFF	TGTGCCTGGACAGGGGATTCCACTGAAGCTTTCTTT
NA	many	TRBJ2-5	TRBV20-1	CSARDPLGGVETQYF	TGCAGTGCTAGAGATCCTTTAGGGGGTGTGGAGACCCAGTACTTC
NA	many	TRBJ1-6	TRBV3-1	CASSQDLPHNSPLHF	TGTGCCAGCAGCCAAGATTTGCCTCATAATTCACCCCTCCACTTT
NA	many	TRBJ2-7	TRBV28	CASSPPPLGTASSYEQYF	TGTGCCAGCAGTCCCCCACCGTTGGGTACCGCCAGCTCCTACGAGCAGTACTTC
NA	many	TRBJ2-2	TRBV7-2	CASSPRGGIANTGELFF	TGTGCCAGCAGCCCCAGGGGGGGGATCGCGAACACCGGGGAGCTGTTTTTT
TRBD1	NA	TRBJ2-7	TRBV6-2/TRBV6-3	CASSPPGTGGEQYF	TGTGCCAGCTCACCACCCGGGACAGGGGGCGAGCAGTACTTC
NA	many	TRBJ2-2	TRBV12-3/TRBV12-4	CASSSSTGELFF	TGTGCCAGCAGTTCGAGCACCGGGGAGCTGTTTTTT
NA	many	TRBJ1-2	TRBV12-3/TRBV12-4	CASSLGARAGGGYTF	TGTGCCAGCAGTTTGGGGGCCAGGGCCGGGGGTGGCTACACCTTC
NA	many	TRBJ2-6	TRBV4-3	CASSQQGSGANVLTF	TGCGCCAGCAGCCAACAGGGCTCTGGGGCCAACGTCCTGACTTTC
NA	many	TRBJ2-7	TRBV27	CASSLIGSSALGEQYF	TGTGCCAGCAGTTTAATAGGGAGTTCTGCTCTGGGGGAGCAGTACTTC
NA	few	TRBJ2-5	TRBV2	CASAGEVVAETQYF	TGTGCCAGCGCCGGCGAGGTCGTGGCGGAGACCCAGTACTTC
NA	many	TRBJ2-2	TRBV6-2/TRBV6-3	CASSYRGPGGTLDTGELFF	TGTGCCAGCAGTTACCGGGGGCCGGGAGGCACACTCGACACCGGGGAGCTGTTTTTT
TRBD2	NA	TRBJ2-7	TRBV5-6	CASNRLAGSNEQYF	TGTGCCAGCAATCGACTAGCGGGAAGTAACGAGCAGTACTTC
TRBD1	many	TRBJ1-5	TRBV29-1	CSVGTGGSQPQHF	TGCAGCGTTGGGACAGGGGGGAGTCAGCCCCAGCATTTT
TRBD2	many	TRBJ2-6	TRBV11-2	CASSLGTSGSSGANVLTF	TGTGCCAGCAGCTTAGGGACTAGCGGGAGCTCTGGGGCCAACGTCCTGACTTTC
NA	many	TRBJ1-2	TRBV12-3/TRBV12-4	CASSFYLEKIGGDGVLGGYTF	TGTGCCAGCAGTTTTTACCTAGAAAAGATTGGTGGGGACGGTGTGTTGGGGGGCTACACCTTC
TRBD1	many	TRBJ2-5	TRBV28	CASRGPGQALETQYF	TGTGCCAGCAGAGGACCGGGACAGGCGTTAGAGACCCAGTACTTC
TRBD1	many	TRBJ1-2	TRBV20-1	CSAGDSNYGYTF	TGCAGTGCTGGGGACAGTAACTATGGCTACACCTTC
NA	NA	TRBJ1-1	TRBV12-3/TRBV12-4	CASSLSTGFNTEAFF	TGTGCCAGCAGTTTGTCGACAGGCTTTAACACTGAAGCTTTCTTT
NA	many	TRBJ1-6	TRBV25-1	CASSQTDSNNSPLHF	TGTGCCAGCAGTCAGACGGACAGCAATAATTCACCCCTCCACTTT
NA	many	TRBJ2-3	TRBV27	CASSLWPADTQYF	TGTGCCAGCAGTTTATGGCCGGCAGATACGCAGTATTTT
NA	few	TRBJ2-7	TRBV20-1	CSASILRAGRYEQYF	TGCAGTGCTAGTATCTTGAGGGCGGGAAGATACGAGCAGTACTTC
NA	many	TRBJ1-6	TRBV18	CASSPPGTINSPLHF	TGTGCCAGCTCACCACCGGGGACTATCAATTCACCCCTCCACTTT
NA	many	TRBJ2-4	TRBV2	CATLDRRKNIQYF	TGTGCCACCTTAGACAGGCGGAAAAACATTCAGTACTTC
TRBD2	few	TRBJ2-5	TRBV6-1	CASGTGGGETQYF	TGTGCCAGCGGAACCGGGGGGGGAGAGACCCAGTACTTC
NA	NA	TRBJ2-5	TRBV7-2	CASRLTGTQETQYF	TGTGCCAGCAGACTAACGGGGACCCAAGAGACCCAGTACTTC